A single sample is the source of the 23 T cell receptor beta chains below, sequenced in a study of tumor-infiltrating lymphocytes in primary liver carcinoma. From approximately 0.5 ug of total RNA, TCR beta-specific cDNA was reverse-transcribed using a constant-region primer. Three nested multiplex PCR rounds of slightly modified ARM-PCR generated TCR beta libraries. PCR rounds one and two used TRBV1-TRBV30 forward primers with a C-beta reverse primer for around 9 cycles each. Using its own MiXCR run on the multiplex PCR reads, TCRdb lists one record per CDR3 protein. The table lists approximately 300,000 distinct CDR3 sequences, more than 55% of them singletons. Unsorted whole blood supplied the blood RNA, and germline DNA was isolated too. What was sequenced was peripheral blood. All receptors derive from a man aged 35-49 years with primary liver carcinoma and hepatitis B virus infection.

Regarding this clonotype: The CDR3 does not end in the conserved phenylalanine or tryptophan, so this is likely a read error. This chain connects TRBV11-3 to TRBJ2-5; D gene unclear. The germline V gene encodes CDR1 SGHNT and CDR2 YENEEA. There are 12 residues in the CDR3. The V and J ends lost 5 bases and 3 bases respectively, with 7 bases between them. The CDR3 is CASSITEETQYL. The CDR3 coding sequence is TGTGCCAGCAGCATTACAGAAGAGACCCAGTACTTA.

About this clonotype: A read error is possible here, since a much larger clone lies one base away. The V call is TRBV10-3, the J call TRBJ1-2, with TRBD1 matching 7 bases. The CDR3 covers 13 residues. Germline CDR1 and CDR2: ENHRY and SYGVKD. V shed 10 bases and J 4 bases; nucleotides not matched to a gene: 9. The CDR3: CATTIDRAYGYTF. The CDR3 nucleotides are TGTGCCACCACCATTGACAGGGCCTATGGCTACACCTTC.

The rearrangement joins TRBV10-3 to TRBJ2-7; D is perhaps TRBD1 (7 bases). The CDR3 has 13 amino acids. Germline CDR1 reads ENHRY; CDR2 reads SYGVKD. Trimming shortened V by 6 bases and J by 5 bases, and 14 bases separated the two germline ends. The CDR3 reads CAIRQGGRNEQYF. CDR3 bases: TGTGCCATCAGGCAGGGGGGTAGAAACGAGCAGTACTTC.

As for this clonotype: Because the CDR3 is missing its conserved closing phenylalanine or tryptophan, this is likely a read error. Because the CDR3's place on the DNA is in doubt, the DNA is left out and the CDR3 is given as listed by TCRdb. This chain joins TRBV6-1 and TRBJ1-1; the D segment call TRBD1 is taken from the table without a DNA check. The CDR3 numbers 13 amino acids, ends counted. CDR1 and CDR2 (germline): MNHNS, SASEGT. CDR3 protein: CASSELGGTGTFC.

As to this clonotype: Sequence at one end of the junction differs from germline and may be a read error. The chain carries TRBV4-1 and TRBJ2-2; D is ambiguous. CDR1 is MGHRA, CDR2 YSYEKL, per germline. The length of the CDR3 is 14 residues. CDR3 region: CTSSQHTLSGELFF. The CDR3 coding sequence is TGTACCAGCAGCCAACATACCCTCTCCGGGGAGCTGTTTTTT.

On this clonotype: This may come from a read error, since a much larger clone is one base off. V and J are TRBV6-1 and TRBJ1-5; no definite D call. The germline CDR1 and CDR2 sequences are MNHNS and SASEGT. CDR3 size: 14 residues. CDR3 DNA sequence: TGTGCCAGCAGTGAAGGGGGTTTCAATCAGCCCCATCATTTT. Translated: CASSEGGFNQPHHF.

The genes are TRBV20-1 and TRBJ1-5; tentative D call: TRBD1 (5 bases). V dropped 1 base and J dropped 5 bases, with 15 bases sitting between them. This CDR3 has 15 residues. The germline V gene has CDR1 DFQATT and CDR2 SNEGSKA (reference sequence). For the CDR3, the DNA is TGCAGTGCTAGAGTGGGACCGAGGCACGATCAGCCCCAGCATTTT. Residues: CSARVGPRHDQPQHF.

V and J are TRBV28 and TRBJ2-1, with a weak D call TRBD1 (6 bases). This CDR3 spans 13 amino acids. CDR1 MDHEN and CDR2 SYDVKM come from the germline V gene. The V and J ends lost 2 bases and 8 bases respectively, with 10 bases between them. CDR3 in amino acids: CASSLVGADEQFF. For the CDR3, the DNA is TGTGCCAGCAGTTTAGTGGGGGCGGATGAGCAGTTCTTC. The full variable domain, its missing parts supplied by reference TRBV28 and TRBJ2-1, is DVKVTQSSRYLVKRTGEKVFLECVQDMDHENMFWYRQDPGLGLRLIYFSYDVKMKEKGDIPEGYSVSREKKERFSLILESASTNQTSMYLCASSLVGADEQFFGPGTRLTVL.

Of note for this clonotype: Without the conserved terminal phenylalanine or tryptophan, this CDR3 likely stems from a read error. The chain recombines TRBV6-6 with TRBJ1-2; 9 bases align to TRBD1. The CDR3 loop spans 12 amino acids. Trimming cost V 8 bases and J 6 bases; bases outside gene matches: 4. Germline-derived CDR1 and CDR2 are MNHNY and SVGAGI (reference sequence). CDR3 protein: CASGWDRDGYTL. The DNA for the CDR3 is TGTGCCAGCGGTTGGGACAGGGATGGCTACACCTTA.

This sequence joins TRBV12-3 or TRBV12-4 and TRBJ2-1; possibly TRBD2 for D (5 bases). The CDR3 is 15 amino acids. The V gene lost 10 bases and the J gene lost 0 bases, with 16 bases spanning the gap. In nucleotides, the CDR3 is TGTGCCATCAGACCCCGGGGAAGCTCCTACAATGAGCAGTTCTTC. Protein: CAIRPRGSSYNEQFF.

This clonotype was detected only a few times. V gene TRBV5-1 combines with J gene TRBJ2-7, with TRBD1 matching 9 bases. With 7 bases clipped from V and 6 bases from J, the junction kept 8 bases outside the gene matches. The CDR3 is made up of 13 amino acids. Germline assignment: CDR1 SGHRS and CDR2 YFSETQ. DNA for the CDR3: TGCGCCAGCGCGGGACAGGGCGTAGGCGAGCAGTACTTC. Its translation: CASAGQGVGEQYF.

In regard to this clonotype: A much more abundant neighbour one base away suggests this may be a read error. The rearrangement joins TRBV6-2 or TRBV6-3 to TRBJ2-3, with 11 bases lining up with TRBD1. CDR3 length equals 17 residues. From germline, CDR1 is MNHEY and CDR2 SVGEGT. Written as DNA, the CDR3 is TGTGTCAGCAGCAAACATCGAGGACAGGGGGCATCAGATACGCAGTATTTT. Translated: CVSSKHRGQGASDTQYF.

With respect to this clonotype: This may be a read error, as it is one base from a much larger clone. The gene calls are TRBV5-6 and TRBJ2-5, with D unresolved. The CDR3 sequence is 12 residues long. Germline CDR1 and CDR2: SGHDT and YYEEEE. The CDR3 reads CASSPYHETQCF. In nucleotides, the CDR3 is TGTGCCAGCAGCCCCTATCACGAGACCCAGTGCTTC.

Note on this clonotype: A much bigger clone sits one base away, suggesting this may be a read error. The rearrangement links TRBV5-1 to TRBJ1-1, with 8 bases lining up with TRBD1. The CDR3 has 13 amino acids. CDR1 and CDR2 (germline): SGHRS, YFSETQ. Here the CDR3 DNA reads TGCGCCAGCTGCTTCGGACAGGGCACTGAAGCTTTCTTT. Its translation is CASCFGQGTEAFF. Combining the CDR3 with reference TRBV5-1 and TRBJ1-1 gives the whole variable domain KAGVTQTPRYLIKTRGQQVTLSCSPISGHRSVSWYQQTPGQGLQFLFEYFSETQRNKGNFPGRFSGRQFSNSRSEMNVSTLELGDSALYLCASCFGQGTEAFFGQGTRLTVV.

Comments on this clonotype: One end of the junction fails to match germline, which may point to a read error. The chain carries TRBV11-2 and TRBJ2-3; D is uncertain. The CDR3 has 12 residues. The germline V gene has CDR1 SGHAT and CDR2 FQNNGV. The CDR3 reads CASILNRETQYF. DNA of the CDR3: TGTGCCAGCATCTTGAATCGAGAGACTCAGTACTTT.

This clonotype has at least ten counts. This chain connects TRBV11-1 to TRBJ2-1; a possible D gene is TRBD1 (6 bases). V was trimmed by 3 bases and J by 7 bases, leaving 19 bases between them. CDR1 and CDR2 (germline): SGHAT, FQDESV (reference sequence). This CDR3 spans 16 amino acids. The CDR3 coding sequence is TGTGCCAGCAGCTTCATCCCCGGGACATTCGTAAATGAGCAGTTCTTC. Its translation is CASSFIPGTFVNEQFF. The full variable domain, its missing parts supplied by reference TRBV11-1 and TRBJ2-1, is EAEVAQSPRYKITEKSQAVAFWCDPISGHATLYWYRQILGQGPELLVQFQDESVVDDSQLPKDRFSAERLKGVDSTLKIQPAELGDSAMYLCASSFIPGTFVNEQFFGPGTRLTVL.

The chain joins TRBV5-1 to TRBJ2-1; 7 positions match TRBD2. The germline V gene has CDR1 SGHRS and CDR2 YFSETQ. J gave up 4 bases and V 7 bases, and 11 bases lay outside the gene matches. This CDR3 is built from 15 residues. The CDR3 loop reads CASRPTGGGYNEQFF. For the CDR3, the DNA is TGCGCCAGCCGACCGACGGGAGGAGGTTACAATGAGCAGTTCTTC. Using reference TRBV5-1 and TRBJ2-1 for the parts outside the CDR3, the full variable domain is KAGVTQTPRYLIKTRGQQVTLSCSPISGHRSVSWYQQTPGQGLQFLFEYFSETQRNKGNFPGRFSGRQFSNSRSEMNVSTLELGDSALYLCASRPTGGGYNEQFFGPGTRLTVL.

This clonotype came up once. In DNA, the CDR3 is TGCGCCAGCACCCCGGACTACAGGAACACTGAAGCTTTCTTT. This sequence encodes CASTPDYRNTEAFF. V and J are TRBV5-1 and TRBJ1-1; no reliable D call. Trimming took 6 bases from V and 1 from J, leaving 13 bases between them. Germline lookup yields CDR1 SGHRS and CDR2 YFSETQ. This CDR3 is 14 amino acids long.

In the case of this clonotype: The junction shows a germline mismatch at one end, possibly a read error. V and J are TRBV11-2 and TRBJ2-1, with TRBD2 matching 14 bases. The germline CDR1 and CDR2 sequences are SGHAT and FQNNGV. This CDR3 has 20 amino acids. The CDR3 nucleotides are TGTGCCAGCAGCAGGCCGGGACAGGGGACTAGCGGGAGTACCTACAGTGAGCAGTTCTTC. This gives the protein CASSRPGQGTSGSTYSEQFF. The full variable domain, its missing parts supplied by reference TRBV11-2 and TRBJ2-1, is EAGVAQSPRYKIIEKRQSVAFWCNPISGHATLYWYQQILGQGPKLLIQFQNNGVVDDSQLPKDRFSAERLKGVDSTLKIQPAKLEDSAVYLCASSRPGQGTSGSTYSEQFFGPGTRLTVL.

The table lists this clonotype with a count of one. The chain uses TRBV6-5 and TRBJ2-3; TRBD2 matches at 11 bases. Per the germline V gene, CDR1 is MNHEY and CDR2 is SVGAGI. V lost 7 bases and J lost 6; bases outside the gene matches: 6. The CDR3 spans 14 residues. CDR3 bases: TGTGCCAGCAACCCAGGACTAGCGGGTGATACGCAGTATTTT. Its translation: CASNPGLAGDTQYF.

On this clonotype itself: A read error may be the cause here, since a much bigger clone is one base away. The chain carries TRBV6-1 and TRBJ2-2; D is unclear. The CDR3 consists of 14 residues. V lost 8 bases, J lost 1 base, and 11 bases lay in between. The germline CDR1 and CDR2 sequences are MNHNS and SASEGT. The CDR3, as DNA: TGTGCCAGCCGACTGACATGGAACACCGGGGAGCTGTTTTTT. Its protein is CASRLTWNTGELFF.

This clonotype was detected only once. Compared with germline, one end of the junction differs, possibly owing to a read error. This chain connects TRBV4-3 to TRBJ2-5, with 11 bases matching TRBD2. Germline loops: CDR1 LGHNA, CDR2 YSLEER. The CDR3 covers 17 residues. The CDR3 bases are TGCGCCAGCAGGCAAGCGCCTAGCGGGAGGACTGGTGAGATCCAGTACTTC. Protein product: CASRQAPSGRTGEIQYF.

This clonotype turned up a few times. The gene calls are TRBV24-1 and TRBJ1-1; weak D call: TRBD1 (5 bases). V gave up 9 bases and J gave up 7 bases, with 11 bases separating them. In germline, CDR1 is KGHDR, CDR2 SFDVKD. CDR3 size: 11 residues. CDR3 residues: CATRRGDEAFF. The CDR3 DNA sequence: TGTGCCACCCGGCGGGGGGATGAAGCTTTCTTT.